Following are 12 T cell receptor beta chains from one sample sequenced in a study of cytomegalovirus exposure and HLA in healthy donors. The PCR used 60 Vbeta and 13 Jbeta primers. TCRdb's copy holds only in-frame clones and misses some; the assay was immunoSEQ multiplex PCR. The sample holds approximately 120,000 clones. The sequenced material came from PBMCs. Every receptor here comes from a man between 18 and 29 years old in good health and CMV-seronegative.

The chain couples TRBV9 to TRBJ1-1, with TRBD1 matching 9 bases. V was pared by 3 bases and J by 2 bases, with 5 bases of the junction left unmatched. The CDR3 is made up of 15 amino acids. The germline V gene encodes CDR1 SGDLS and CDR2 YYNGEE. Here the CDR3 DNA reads TGTGCCAGCAGCGCGGTGACAGGGGGAAACACTGAAGCTTTCTTT. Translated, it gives CASSAVTGGNTEAFF.

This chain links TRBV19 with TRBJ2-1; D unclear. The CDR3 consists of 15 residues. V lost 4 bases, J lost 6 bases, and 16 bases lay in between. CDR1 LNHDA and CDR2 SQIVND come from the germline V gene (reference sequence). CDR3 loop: CASSSAAWNFNEQFF. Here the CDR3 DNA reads TGTGCCAGTAGTAGTGCGGCGTGGAACTTCAATGAGCAGTTCTTC.

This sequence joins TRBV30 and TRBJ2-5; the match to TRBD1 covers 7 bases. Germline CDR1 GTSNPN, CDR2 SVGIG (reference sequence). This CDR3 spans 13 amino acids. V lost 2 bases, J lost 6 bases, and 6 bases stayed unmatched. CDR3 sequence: CAWSLGGRKTQYF. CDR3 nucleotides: TGTGCCTGGAGTTTAGGGGGCAGAAAGACCCAGTACTTC.

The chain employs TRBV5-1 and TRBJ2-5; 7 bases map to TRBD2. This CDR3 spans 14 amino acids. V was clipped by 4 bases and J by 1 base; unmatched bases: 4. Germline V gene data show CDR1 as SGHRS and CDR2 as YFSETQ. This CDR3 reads CASSPTGGQETQYF. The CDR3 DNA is TGCGCCAGCAGCCCCACGGGGGGCCAAGAGACCCAGTACTTC.

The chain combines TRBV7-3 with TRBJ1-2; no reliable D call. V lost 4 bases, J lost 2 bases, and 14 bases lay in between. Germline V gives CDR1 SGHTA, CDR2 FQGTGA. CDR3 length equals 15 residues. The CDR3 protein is CASSSQRTGNYGYTF. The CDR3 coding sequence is TGTGCCAGCAGCTCACAGAGGACGGGGAACTATGGCTACACCTTC.

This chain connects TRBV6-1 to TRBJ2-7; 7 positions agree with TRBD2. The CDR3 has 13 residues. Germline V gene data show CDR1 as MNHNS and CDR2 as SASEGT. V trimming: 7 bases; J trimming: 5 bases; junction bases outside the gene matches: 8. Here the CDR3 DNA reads TGTGCCAGCAAAATCCTGGGGGGGAACGAGCAGTACTTC. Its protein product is CASKILGGNEQYF.

The CDR3 nucleotides read TGTGCCAGCAGCCCCGTATATAGGACAGGGATTGTCGAATATCAGCCCCAGCATTTT. Translated, it gives CASSPVYRTGIVEYQPQHF. This chain uses TRBV5-6 with TRBJ1-5, with 8 bases lining up with TRBD1. J lost 5 bases, V lost 4 bases, and 20 bases had no gene match. The CDR3 has 19 amino acids. The V gene's germline CDR1 is SGHDT and CDR2 YYEEEE. Filled out from reference TRBV5-6 and TRBJ1-5, the complete variable domain reads DAGVTQSPTHLIKTRGQQVTLRCSPKSGHDTVSWYQQALGQGPQFIFQYYEEEERQRGNFPDRFSGHQFPNYSSELNVNALLLGDSALYLCASSPVYRTGIVEYQPQHFGDGTRLSIL.

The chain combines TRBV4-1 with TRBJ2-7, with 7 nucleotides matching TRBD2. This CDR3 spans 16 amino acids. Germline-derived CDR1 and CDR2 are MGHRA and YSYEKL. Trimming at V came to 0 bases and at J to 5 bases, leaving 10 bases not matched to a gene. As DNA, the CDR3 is TGCGCCAGCAGCCAAGATTCGGGAGGTACGGGGGACGAGCAGTACTTC. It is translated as CASSQDSGGTGDEQYF.

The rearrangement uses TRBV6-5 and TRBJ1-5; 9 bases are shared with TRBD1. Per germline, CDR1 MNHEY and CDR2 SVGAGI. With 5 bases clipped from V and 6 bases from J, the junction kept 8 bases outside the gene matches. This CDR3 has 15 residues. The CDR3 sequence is CASSTTGGGGQPQHF. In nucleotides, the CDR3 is TGTGCCAGCAGTACCACAGGGGGCGGAGGTCAGCCCCAGCATTTT.

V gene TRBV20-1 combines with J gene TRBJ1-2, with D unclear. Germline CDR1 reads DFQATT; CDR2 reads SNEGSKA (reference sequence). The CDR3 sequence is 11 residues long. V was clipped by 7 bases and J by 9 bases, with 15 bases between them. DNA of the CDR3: TGCAGTGTCACGAGGATGGATAGCTACACCTTC. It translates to CSVTRMDSYTF.

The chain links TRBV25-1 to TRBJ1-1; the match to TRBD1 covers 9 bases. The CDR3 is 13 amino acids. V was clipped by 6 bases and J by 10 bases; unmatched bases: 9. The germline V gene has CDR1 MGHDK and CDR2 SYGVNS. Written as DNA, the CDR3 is TGTGCCAGCAGCGGAATACAGGGGGCGGGAGCTTTCTTT. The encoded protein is CASSGIQGAGAFF.

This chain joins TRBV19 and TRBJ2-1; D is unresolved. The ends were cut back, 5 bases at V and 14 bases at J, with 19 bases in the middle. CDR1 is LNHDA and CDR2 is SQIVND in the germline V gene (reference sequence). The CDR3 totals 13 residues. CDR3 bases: TGTGCCAGTAGTGCCGGAAGAGGTCAAAAAGAGTTCTTC. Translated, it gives CASSAGRGQKEFF.